Presented here are 18 T cell receptor beta chains from one specimen sequenced in a study of blood T cell repertoires in COVID-19 (dated by TCRdb to about 2020). Preparation of the library involved the immunoSEQ multiplex PCR assay. TCRdb mirrors the immuneACCESS table, restricted to in-frame sequences. Some clones are absent from its copies; in checked studies, under half trace to an unresolved V gene, and the reason for the others is unknown. This sample gives fewer than 150,000 clones in total; 84% of them show up just once. The ten largest clones represent about 1.5% of the sample. The sample comprised PBMCs or T cells enriched from blood (not recorded which). All receptors come from a young woman who had been exposed to COVID-19.

The chain recombines TRBV4-1 with TRBJ2-7; 8 bases fit TRBD1. The CDR3 totals 15 residues. The germline gives CDR1 MGHRA, CDR2 YSYEKL. V lost 0 bases and J lost 10; bases outside the gene matches: 11. The CDR3 bases are TGCGCCAGCAGCCAAGATAGGGGGCAGGGGGCGTTCCAGTACTTC. Translated, it gives CASSQDRGQGAFQYF.

The rearrangement joins TRBV7-2 to TRBJ2-1, with 7 bases that match TRBD2. V lost 1 base, J lost 9 bases, and 6 bases stayed unmatched. Germline CDR1 and CDR2: SGHTA and FQGNSA. This CDR3 contains 14 residues. Written as DNA, the CDR3 is TGTGCCAGCAGCTTAGGCGGGAGCGGTGTTGAGCAGTTCTTC. Translated: CASSLGGSGVEQFF.

The chain uses TRBV2 and TRBJ2-1, with 14 nucleotides matching TRBD2. V lost 6 bases, J lost 5 bases, and 6 bases stayed unmatched. CDR1 is SNHLY, CDR2 FYNNEI, per germline. This CDR3 is 16 amino acids long. CDR3 protein: CASRRLAGGYHNEQFF. The CDR3 nucleotides are TGTGCCAGCAGACGACTAGCGGGAGGGTACCACAATGAGCAGTTCTTC.

V is TRBV29-1 and J is TRBJ1-1; D remains ambiguous. Germline CDR1 SQVTM, CDR2 ANQGSEA. This CDR3 region has 13 residues. V lost 4 bases and J 3 bases, leaving 12 bases between the germline ends. The CDR3 sequence: CSVVGQLDTEAFF. CDR3 nucleotides: TGCAGCGTTGTAGGCCAGCTAGACACTGAAGCTTTCTTT.

The chain combines TRBV30 with TRBJ1-5, with a possible D match to TRBD1 (5 bases). This CDR3 is built from 12 residues. V lost 5 bases and J 11 bases, leaving 16 bases between the germline ends. Germline V lookup: CDR1 GTSNPN, CDR2 SVGIG (reference sequence). As DNA, the CDR3 is TGTGCCTGGGGGGGAGTCGGGGAGGCCCAGCATTTT. It specifies CAWGGVGEAQHF.

The V and J genes are TRBV5-1 and TRBJ1-1, with D maybe TRBD1 (5 bases). CDR1 SGHRS and CDR2 YFSETQ come from the germline V gene. Trimming cost V 0 bases and J 0 bases, with 9 bases left between them. The CDR3 totals 15 residues. The CDR3: CASSLGAGLNTEAFF. DNA for the CDR3: TGCGCCAGCAGCTTGGGGGCAGGGTTGAACACTGAAGCTTTCTTT.

The chain couples TRBV25-1 to TRBJ2-1; 10 bases align to TRBD2. V trimming: 2 bases; J trimming: 8 bases; junction bases outside the gene matches: 3. Germline V CDR1 and CDR2: MGHDK, SYGVNS. The CDR3 extends over 14 amino acids. CDR3 sequence: CASSELAGADEQFF. The CDR3 DNA follows: TGTGCCAGCAGTGAACTAGCGGGAGCCGATGAGCAGTTCTTC.

The rearrangement joins TRBV19 to TRBJ2-5; tentatively, D is TRBD1 (5 bases). From germline, CDR1 is LNHDA and CDR2 SQIVND (reference sequence). The CDR3 covers 14 residues. Trimming left V 1 base short and J 2 bases short, with 8 bases between. The CDR3 loop is CASSIGQGQETQYF. CDR3 in DNA: TGTGCCAGTAGTATAGGTCAGGGTCAAGAGACCCAGTACTTC.

The rearrangement links TRBV24-1 to TRBJ2-2, with D perhaps TRBD2 (5 bases). Germline CDR1 is KGHDR and CDR2 is SFDVKD. Deletions cut 4 bases from V and 0 bases from J, with 11 bases between. The length of the CDR3 is 16 residues. The CDR3 region is CATSDPRAANTGELFF. The CDR3 coding sequence is TGTGCCACCAGTGACCCTCGAGCGGCGAACACCGGGGAGCTGTTTTTT.

The V gene is TRBV4-3, the J gene TRBJ2-7; 8 bases line up with TRBD2. This CDR3 has 15 residues. CDR1 and CDR2 (germline): LGHNA, YSLEER. V lost 1 base and J lost 3; bases outside the gene matches: 5. CDR3 DNA: TGCGCCAGCAGCCAAGTTACTAGCGGCCTCTACGAGCAGTACTTC. Translation: CASSQVTSGLYEQYF.

The chain has TRBV7-9 and TRBJ2-7, with 12 bases that match TRBD1. Germline assignment: CDR1 SEHNR and CDR2 FQNEAQ (reference sequence). There are 16 residues in the CDR3. With V trimmed by 5 bases and J by 4 bases, 9 bases remained unmatched. CDR3 region: CASSPALGQGAYEQYF. For the CDR3, the DNA is TGTGCCAGCAGCCCAGCTTTGGGACAGGGGGCTTACGAGCAGTACTTC. Supplemented by reference TRBV7-9 and TRBJ2-7, the full variable domain reads DTGVSQNPRHKITKRGQNVTFRCDPISEHNRLYWYRQTLGQGPEFLTYFQNEAQLEKSRLLSDRFSAERPKGSFSTLEIQRTEQGDSAMYLCASSPALGQGAYEQYFGPGTRLTVT.

The rearrangement uses TRBV12-3 or TRBV12-4 and TRBJ2-3, with D perhaps matching TRBD2 (5 bases). This CDR3 is 12 amino acids long. Trimming took 5 bases from V and 5 from J, leaving 8 bases between them. The CDR3 sequence is CASSPGLDTQYF. CDR3 DNA: TGTGCCAGCAGTCCCGGACTAGATACGCAGTATTTT.

This chain connects TRBV29-1 to TRBJ2-5; 7 bases are shared with TRBD1. The germline gives CDR1 SQVTM, CDR2 ANQGSEA. The length of the CDR3 is 14 residues. V was clipped by 6 bases and J by 4 bases; unmatched bases: 11. For the CDR3, the DNA is TGCAGCGTGATCGGGACAGTCGGATTAGAGACCCAGTACTTC. It yields the protein CSVIGTVGLETQYF.

The CDR3 region has the DNA TGTGCCAGCAGCGACTTAGCGGGAGACGTCACCGGGGAGCTGTTTTTT. It is translated as CASSDLAGDVTGELFF. The chain recombines TRBV7-9 with TRBJ2-2; 9 nucleotides line up with TRBD2. V gave up 5 bases and J gave up 4 bases; unmatched junction bases: 8. Germline V lookup: CDR1 SEHNR, CDR2 FQNEAQ (reference sequence). The CDR3 consists of 16 residues.

In DNA form, the CDR3 reads TGTGCTAGTGGGACCGGGACTAGCGCGGCCTACGAGCAGTACTTC. This encodes CASGTGTSAAYEQYF. V gene TRBV12-5 combines with J gene TRBJ2-7; TRBD2 matches 10 bases. The CDR3 is made up of 15 amino acids. V shed 6 bases, J shed 2 bases, and the junction held 7 bases outside the gene matches. The V gene's germline CDR1 is LGHNT and CDR2 FRNRAP. Using reference TRBV12-5 and TRBJ2-7 for the parts outside the CDR3, the full variable domain is DARVTQTPRHKVTEMGQEVTMRCQPILGHNTVFWYRQTMMQGLELLAYFRNRAPLDDSGMPKDRFSAEMPDATLATLKIQPSEPRDSAVYFCASGTGTSAAYEQYFGPGTRLTVT.

CDR3 sequence: CASSPRQGNYGYTF. The CDR3 DNA is TGTGCCAGCTCACCACGGCAGGGGAACTATGGCTACACCTTC. The V call is TRBV18, the J call TRBJ1-2, with TRBD1 as a possible D gene (6 bases). This CDR3 has 14 amino acids. In germline, CDR1 is KGHSH, CDR2 LQKENI. V shed 1 base and J shed 2 bases, with 8 bases lying between them.

The rearrangement links TRBV7-8 to TRBJ1-3; TRBD1 matches at 7 bases. The CDR3 runs to 20 residues. Germline CDR1 reads SGHVS; CDR2 reads FQNEAQ. V was pared by 5 bases and J by 2 bases, with 21 bases of the junction left unmatched. In DNA form, the CDR3 reads TGTGCCAGCAGCCTCTACCCTGACAGGGTACTCGGTCCGGCTGGAAACACCATATATTTT. Translation: CASSLYPDRVLGPAGNTIYF. Combining the CDR3 with reference TRBV7-8 and TRBJ1-3 gives the whole variable domain GAGVSQSPRYKVAKRGQDVALRCDPISGHVSLFWYQQALGQGPEFLTYFQNEAQLDKSGLPSDRFFAERPEGSVSTLKIQRTQQEDSAVYLCASSLYPDRVLGPAGNTIYFGEGSWLTVV.

The chain combines TRBV28 with TRBJ2-7; maybe TRBD1 (6 bases). Trimming removed 0 bases from V and 1 base from J, with 16 bases in between. The length of the CDR3 is 17 residues. Germline V lookup: CDR1 MDHEN, CDR2 SYDVKM. CDR3 sequence (DNA): TGTGCCAGCAGTTTATGGGGGGCCCGGGACACGTCCTACGAGCAGTACTTC. It translates to CASSLWGARDTSYEQYF.